Given below is one TCR beta chain in context. The data were obtained in a study of T-cell memory formation after mild COVID-19. Study context: The TCR clusters were mostly specific to one donor.

TCRdb re-analysed the 5' RACE reads in MiXCR, keeping a single row per CDR3 protein. This repertoire shows 350,000 to 400,000 distinct CDR3 sequences, under 25% found once; its top ten account for 9.5% to 15%. Trimming removed 3 bases from V and 8 bases from J, with 16 bases in between. This CDR3 comprises 14 residues. The V gene's germline CDR1 is SGHVS and CDR2 FQNEAQ. J is TRBJ1-1 and V is TRBV7-8; D gene unclear. The origin of this receptor is an adult woman who had mild COVID-19 (a few samples of this study predate the infection). Cell type and time point are not known. Specimen: PBMCs or a T cell subset sorted from them (not recorded which). The CDR3 DNA reads as TGTGCCAGCAGCTTGCCCAATTGGGGTTCCGAAGCTTTCTTT. Its translation: CASSLPNWGSEAFF.